These 14 T cell receptor beta chains share one sample of origin, sequenced in a study of blood T cell repertoires in COVID-19. The assay was immunoSEQ multiplex PCR, and TCRdb's table has in-frame clones only and misses some. The table shows a few hundred thousand clones, with around nine tenths occurring only once. The specimen sequenced was peripheral blood. These receptor sequences come from a woman aged 60-75 years with acute or convalescent COVID-19.

The rearrangement uses TRBV6-5 and TRBJ2-7, with TRBD1 identical over 9 bases. Germline loops: CDR1 MNHEY, CDR2 SVGAGI. The CDR3 is made up of 16 amino acids. After removal of 2 bases from V and 6 bases from J, the junction contained 11 bases not matched to a gene. In DNA form, the CDR3 reads TGTGCCAGCAGTTACACGCCTCCGGGGACAGGGTCCGAGCAGTACTTC. Its protein product is CASSYTPPGTGSEQYF.

This rearrangement joins TRBV5-1 to TRBJ2-1, with D tentatively TRBD1 (5 bases). This CDR3 contains 15 residues. V was cut by 1 base and J by 5 bases, with 13 bases left in between. Looked up from germline, CDR1 is SGHRS and CDR2 is YFSETQ. The CDR3 is CASSLSARVDNEQFF. In DNA, the CDR3 is TGCGCCAGCAGCTTGTCGGCCAGGGTAGACAATGAGCAGTTCTTC.

In its sample, this clone was seen a few times. This chain joins TRBV6-6 and TRBJ1-5, with D possibly matching TRBD1 (5 bases). V lost 7 bases to trimming and J lost 0 bases, with 13 bases between them. The germline V gene encodes CDR1 MNHNY and CDR2 SVGAGI (reference sequence). The CDR3 is made up of 15 amino acids. DNA of the CDR3: TGTGCCAGCACGGACCGGGGGAGTAGCAATCAGCCCCAGCATTTT. Amino acids: CASTDRGSSNQPQHF.

V and J are TRBV24-1 and TRBJ2-1; 8 nucleotides agree with TRBD1. This CDR3 has 14 amino acids. The germline V gene has CDR1 KGHDR and CDR2 SFDVKD. Trimming removed 5 bases from V and 8 bases from J; junction bases left unmatched: 7. CDR3 nucleotide sequence: TGTGCCACCAGTGTCGGACAGGGTTGGGATGAGCAGTTCTTC. Translation: CATSVGQGWDEQFF.

With regard to this clone: The sample holds other DNA sequences that translate to the same CDR3. The rearrangement links TRBV11-3 to TRBJ2-7; TRBD2 aligns across 13 bases. After removal of 5 bases from V and 4 bases from J, the junction contained 2 bases not matched to a gene. Germline CDR1 and CDR2: SGHNT and YENEEA. This CDR3 spans 14 amino acids. This CDR3 is CASSRTSGSYEQYF. DNA of the CDR3: TGTGCCAGCAGCCGGACTAGCGGGAGTTACGAGCAGTACTTC.

The V gene is TRBV5-5, the J gene TRBJ1-4; 8 nucleotides align to TRBD1. Germline V gene sequence: CDR1 SGHKS, CDR2 YYEKEE (reference sequence). This CDR3 is built from 15 residues. The trim removed 3 bases at V and 7 bases at J, leaving 8 bases unmatched. CDR3 DNA: TGTGCCAGCAGCTGGACAGGGAGACGGGGTGAAAAACTGTTTTTT. This translates into CASSWTGRRGEKLFF. The whole variable domain, remainder taken from reference TRBV5-5 and TRBJ1-4, is DAGVTQSPTHLIKTRGQQVTLRCSPISGHKSVSWYQQVLGQGPQFIFQYYEKEERGRGNFPDRFSARQFPNYSSELNVNALLLGDSALYLCASSWTGRRGEKLFFGSGTQLSVL.

This clone has only one observation. The chain employs TRBV4-1 and TRBJ2-1; TRBD2 agrees at 9 bases. V lost 2 bases, J lost 10 bases, and 9 bases stayed unmatched. Germline CDR1 reads MGHRA; CDR2 reads YSYEKL. This CDR3 contains 15 residues. CDR3 sequence: CASSQLGAGGREQFF. CDR3 sequence (DNA): TGCGCCAGCAGCCAATTGGGAGCGGGGGGCAGAGAGCAGTTCTTC.

The V call is TRBV18, the J call TRBJ1-2; 9 positions match TRBD1. Per germline, CDR1 KGHSH and CDR2 LQKENI. The CDR3 spans 15 residues. Trimming took 3 bases from V and 1 from J; bases not matched to a gene: 3. This CDR3 is CASSPGTGHNYGYTF. CDR3 DNA sequence: TGTGCCAGCTCACCGGGGACAGGGCATAACTATGGCTACACCTTC.

This clone was detected a few times. This chain joins TRBV11-3 and TRBJ2-7, with TRBD1 matching 8 bases. Germline CDR1 reads SGHNT; CDR2 reads YENEEA. V shed 5 bases and J 6 bases; nucleotides not matched to a gene: 6. The CDR3 sequence is 13 residues long. The CDR3, as DNA: TGTGCCAGCAGCCCGACCGACAGGGGCGAGCAGTACTTC. Protein: CASSPTDRGEQYF.

The gene calls are TRBV21-1 and TRBJ2-5; the table's D call TRBD2 went unverified against the DNA. TRBV21-1 is given as a pseudogene. The CDR3 has 15 amino acids. The CDR3 DNA reads TGTGCCAGCAGCAAAGCAGCCGGGGGGGTCGAGACCCAGTACTTC. This translates into CASSKAAGGVETQYF.

The chain employs TRBV3-1 (or the pseudogene TRBV3-2) and TRBJ2-1; tentative D call: TRBD2 (7 bases). The V end lost 1 base, the J end lost 1 base, and 17 bases lay between the germline ends. The CDR3 covers 18 residues. Germline CDR1 LGHDT, CDR2 YNNKEL (reference sequence). CDR3 coding DNA: TGTGCCAGCAGCCAAGTGAGGGTGAGGGGGGGATCCTACAATGAGCAGTTCTTC. Translating it yields CASSQVRVRGGSYNEQFF.

J is TRBJ2-5 and V is TRBV27; the match to TRBD1 covers 7 bases. CDR1 MNHEY and CDR2 SMNVEV come from the germline V gene (reference sequence). The trim removed 2 bases at V and 4 bases at J, leaving 4 bases unmatched. This CDR3 is 14 amino acids long. The CDR3 reads CASSLQGGGETQYF. CDR3 DNA: TGTGCCAGCAGTTTACAAGGGGGCGGAGAGACCCAGTACTTC.

V and J are TRBV4-3 and TRBJ2-3; 7 bases are a match to TRBD1. Trimming cost V 4 bases and J 2 bases; bases outside gene matches: 6. Germline V CDR1 and CDR2: LGHNA, YSLEER. The length of the CDR3 is 15 residues. CDR3 residues: CASSLRDRHTDTQYF. Written as DNA, the CDR3 is TGCGCCAGCAGCCTCCGGGACAGACACACAGATACGCAGTATTTT.

The chain couples TRBV27 to TRBJ2-1; 8 nucleotides line up with TRBD1. V shed 11 bases and J 9 bases; nucleotides not matched to a gene: 6. Per germline, CDR1 MNHEY and CDR2 SMNVEV (reference sequence). The CDR3 contains 11 residues. The DNA for the CDR3 is TGTGCCGCGAGACAGGGGCTTGAGCAGTTCTTC. Protein sequence: CAARQGLEQFF.